This TCR beta chain was identified during a study of cytomegalovirus exposure and HLA in healthy donors. Study outcomes and limitations: A later analysis showed TCR association rates differing by HLA locus, peaking at DRB1 and lowest at HLA-C.

PCR employed 60 Vbeta and 13 Jbeta primers. The method was immunoSEQ multiplex PCR; TCRdb's version includes in-frame clones alone and lacks a portion of them. The sample records about 52,000 clones, 55% to 85% being singletons. This clone occurred a few times. As yet, its antigen is unknown. V lost 7 bases and J lost 3, with 19 bases in between. Germline V gene sequence: CDR1 SGHRS, CDR2 YFSETQ. The CDR3 is made up of 15 amino acids. The TCR was taken from a woman aged 50 to 60 in good health and CMV-seronegative. The chain couples TRBV5-1 to TRBJ1-1; D remains ambiguous. Source material: PBMCs. In DNA form, the CDR3 reads TGCGCCAGCTGCCTCAAGGAGACCGGTCACACTGAAGCTTTCTTT. Protein sequence: CASCLKETGHTEAFF.